This T cell receptor (beta chain) came from a study of CD4 T cells in relation to SARS-CoV-2 and coronaviruses (dated by TCRdb to about 2021). Background for the entire study: The full convalescent cohort of approximately 13 patients had a median age of around 36 years, ranging from roughly 21 to 72 years. At the level of individual TCR clonotypes, the study evaluated whether memory CD4+ T cells crossreact between the spike proteins of SARS-CoV-2 and those of common cold coronaviruses. For other donors in the study, expansion assays were sequenced with a different, Illumina-based TCR-beta assay. The approximately 12 convalescent patients included 8 males and 4 females; two subjects were Hispanic. The Adaptive Biotechnologies TCR-sequencing kit was used to sequence samples from three pre-COVID donors and the naive versus memory experiments, while other data came from Illumina-based sequencing. Patient-derived lymphoblastoid cell lines were used to map the HLA restriction of shared crossreactive spike epitopes.

The CDR3 has 17 amino acids, counting the end cysteine and phenylalanine. CDR3 DNA only is kept here, 51 bases in frame from base 1. In the germline V gene (reference sequence), CDR1 corresponds to SEHNR and CDR2 to FQNEAQ. Trimming removed 5 bases from V and 0 bases from J; the gene matches leave 8 bases unexplained. With respect to this clone: Its antigen remains undetermined. No base-level quality is on record; no much larger clone is a single base apart.

Naive and memory CD4+ T cells were separated from cryopreserved PBMCs through CD4 enrichment, which was followed by EasySep naive CD4+ T cell enrichment. Ficoll-Paque PLUS gradient centrifugation was used to isolate PBMCs from either whole blood or leukapheresis product. PBMCs were either cryopreserved at -140°C or used fresh in the expansion assay. The QIAamp Micro DNA Kit was used to extract genomic DNA from the CD4+ T cells. Uncultured naive and memory CD4+ T cell DNA received deep-resolution immunoSEQ TCR-beta sequencing. Per the original workflow: During preprocessing, nonproductive sequences were removed, as were CDR3s that did not start with C, did not end with F or W, or were shorter than 7 amino acids. Cultured and uncultured naive and memory CD4+ repertoires were searched for previously identified spike- and CEF-reactive CDR3s. Pairwise Levenshtein distance, computed with the stringdist R package after three terminal residues were trimmed from each end, was used as the measure of CDR3 homology. Sourced from immuneACCESS, this table was stored by TCRdb with only in-frame sequences that have V and J called. A share of the clones is absent; for the studies checked, an unresolved V gene accounts for under half, and the remainder has no known explanation. V, J and clone size derive from that table, while D and trimming were established from the DNA sequence. The sample table contains 30,000 to 45,000 clones; only one count was recorded for around nine tenths of them. The biggest ten clones account for more than 7% of the sample.

Beyond this particular receptor, the publication reports: The study was limited by small numbers of patients and tested TCRs. Significantly weaker SARS-CoV-2-driven expansion was shown by crossreactive clones than by monoreactive clones, consistent with antigenic imprinting. Because no donor provided both pre-pandemic and post-infection samples, tracing the source of pre-existing responses was limited. Because the crossreactivity analysis focused on spike protein, crossreactivity against other viral proteins was not assessed. In about 60% of donors, memory CD4+ clonotypes turned up that crossrecognized SARS-CoV-2 and at least one common cold coronavirus spike. Naive versus memory sequencing indicated the assay detects memory recall responses rather than primary responses primed during culture.

What was sequenced was memory CD4+ T cells from PBMCs. What this sample's cell subset or site label stands for: memory (non-naive) CD4+ T cells. This sequence uses TRBV7-9 and TRBJ1-3; TRBD1 agrees with 9 junctional bases. The source is an adult with COVID-19. The DNA sequence follows: TGTGCCAGCAGCACCGGGACAGGGTGGGACTCTGGAAACACCATATATTTT. It encodes CASSTGTGWDSGNTIYF. Where the CDR3 stops, the reference TRBV7-9 and TRBJ1-3 genes take over; the full variable domain is DTGVSQNPRHKITKRGQNVTFRCDPISEHNRLYWYRQTLGQGPEFLTYFQNEAQLEKSRLLSDRFSAERPKGSFSTLEIQRTEQGDSAMYLCASSTGTGWDSGNTIYFGEGSWLTVV.